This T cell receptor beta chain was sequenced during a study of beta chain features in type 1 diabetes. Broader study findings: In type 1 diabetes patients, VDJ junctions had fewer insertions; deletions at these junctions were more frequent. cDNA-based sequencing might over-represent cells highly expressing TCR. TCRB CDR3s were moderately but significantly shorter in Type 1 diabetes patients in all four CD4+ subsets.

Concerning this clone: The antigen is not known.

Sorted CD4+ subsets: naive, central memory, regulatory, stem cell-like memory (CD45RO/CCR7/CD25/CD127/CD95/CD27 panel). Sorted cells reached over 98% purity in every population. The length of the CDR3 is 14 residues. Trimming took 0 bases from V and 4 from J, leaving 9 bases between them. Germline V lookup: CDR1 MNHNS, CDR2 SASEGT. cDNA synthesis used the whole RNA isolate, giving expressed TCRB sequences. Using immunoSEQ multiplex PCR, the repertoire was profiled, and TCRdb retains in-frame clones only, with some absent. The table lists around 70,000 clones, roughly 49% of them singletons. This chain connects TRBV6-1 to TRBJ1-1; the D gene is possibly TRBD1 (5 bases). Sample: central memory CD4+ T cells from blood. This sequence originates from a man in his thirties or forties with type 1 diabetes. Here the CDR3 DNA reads TGTGCCAGCAGTGAAGCGGGGCCGAGCACTGAAGCTTTCTTT. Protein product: CASSEAGPSTEAFF.